Below, one T cell receptor beta chain is given with its context. These data belong to a study of blood T cell repertoires in COVID-19. Study background: Whether acute or convalescent, the COVID-19 samples came from the United States, Italy and Spain.

The CDR3 contains 15 residues. The V gene's germline CDR1 is SGHRS and CDR2 YFSETQ. V lost 0 bases and J 4 bases, leaving 11 bases between the germline ends. Sequencing used immunoSEQ multiplex PCR; TCRdb keeps in-frame clones, though not all of them. The data hold roughly 400,000 clones, with 80% to 95% observed a single time. The sequence was collected from a woman between 40 and 50 years old who had been exposed to COVID-19. This rearrangement joins TRBV5-1 to TRBJ1-3; possible D gene TRBD1, 5 bases. Sequencing was done on a sample of PBMCs or T cells enriched from blood (not recorded which). The CDR3 DNA sequence: TGCGCCAGCAGCTTGGACGCAGGGAACGGAAACACCATATATTTT. It translates to CASSLDAGNGNTIYF.